A selection of T cell receptor beta chains follows, all from one sample in a study of cytomegalovirus exposure and HLA in healthy donors. Produced via immunoSEQ multiplex PCR; TCRdb's table is partial and in-frame only. The table shows some 100,000 clones, with approximately 77% occurring only once. Material for sequencing was PBMCs. The receptors shown here come from a male donor in good health and CMV-seropositive. The CDR3 runs from the conserved cysteine through the conserved F or W. The D gene is left open where the match is weak.

V gene: TRBV5-1
D gene: .
CDR3 protein: CASSLDLNTGELFF

V gene: TRBV25-1
D gene: .
CDR3 protein: CASSEWDTSGLRRETQYF

V gene: TRBV6-1
D gene: .
CDR3 protein: CASSEGPSTDTQYF

V gene: TRBV7-2
D gene: .
CDR3 protein: CASSLAGRGLGNQPQHF

V gene: TRBV21-1
D gene: .
CDR3 protein: CASEKGPDQPQHF

V gene: TRBV5-1
D gene: TRBD1
CDR3 protein: CASSTGTGLSSTDTQYF

V gene: TRBV18
D gene: TRBD1
CDR3 protein: CASSQGQGDGYTF

V gene: TRBV6-5
D gene: .
CDR3 protein: CASSPRGAWSPLHF

V gene: TRBV29-1
D gene: .
CDR3 protein: CSVQVTGAGGEQYF

V gene: TRBV10-2
D gene: .
CDR3 protein: CASRGDMGRGEAFF

V gene: TRBV2
D gene: TRBD1
CDR3 protein: CASTGTGPYEQYF

V gene: TRBV30
D gene: .
CDR3 protein: CAWSPYTGELFF

V gene: TRBV23-1
D gene: TRBD1
CDR3 protein: CAIRTGPSNQPQHF

V gene: TRBV6-1
D gene: TRBD1
CDR3 protein: CASTKQGAVETQYF

V gene: TRBV4-3
D gene: TRBD2
CDR3 protein: CASSQEEVSGGPTDTQYF

V gene: TRBV19
D gene: TRBD1
CDR3 protein: CASSFTGGSDTEAFF

V gene: TRBV4-1
D gene: .
CDR3 protein: CASSPRPPQGDTQYF

V gene: TRBV29-1
D gene: .
CDR3 protein: CSATWGRGGYTF

V gene: TRBV7-2
D gene: TRBD2
CDR3 protein: CASSPSGGPPYEQYF

V gene: TRBV5-1
D gene: TRBD1
CDR3 protein: CASSLARTGGESSYEQYF

V gene: TRBV29-1
D gene: TRBD1
CDR3 protein: CSVAHPGQGYYEQYF

V gene: TRBV7-6
D gene: .
CDR3 protein: CASSPVLGANVLTF

V gene: TRBV5-1
D gene: .
CDR3 protein: CASSLGGAAYNSPLHF

V gene: TRBV30
D gene: .
CDR3 protein: CAWSVQSYNEQFF

V gene: TRBV4-1
D gene: TRBD2
CDR3 protein: CASSQGLLQETQYF

V gene: TRBV4-3
D gene: .
CDR3 protein: CASSRSVGSQPQHF

V gene: TRBV7-2
D gene: TRBD1
CDR3 protein: CASRQGAGEKLFF

V gene: TRBV5-1
D gene: TRBD1
CDR3 protein: CASSSGQGHEAFF

V gene: TRBV6-1
D gene: .
CDR3 protein: CASSPSQGRNTIYF

V gene: TRBV7-2
D gene: TRBD2
CDR3 protein: CASSSKRGAYNEQFF

V gene: TRBV5-6
D gene: .
CDR3 protein: CASSLQYTGELFF

V gene: TRBV30
D gene: TRBD1
CDR3 protein: CAWSEGAVNEKLFF

V gene: TRBV29-1
D gene: TRBD1
CDR3 protein: CSVRDRGSGNTIYF

V gene: TRBV30
D gene: .
CDR3 protein: CAWSAALTGRQPQHF

V gene: TRBV7-2
D gene: .
CDR3 protein: CASTPITGLPMNTEAFF

V gene: TRBV9
D gene: .
CDR3 protein: CASSPQPAGNSGNTIYF

V gene: TRBV2
D gene: TRBD2
CDR3 protein: CASSLIAGAWETQYF

V gene: TRBV15
D gene: .
CDR3 protein: CATSRDLTGFRTGELFF

V gene: TRBV2
D gene: TRBD1
CDR3 protein: CASSLFTGGSTGELFF

V gene: TRBV27
D gene: TRBD2
CDR3 protein: CASSQRGGWYEQFF

V gene: TRBV7-2
D gene: .
CDR3 protein: CASSERDTQYF

V gene: TRBV4-2
D gene: .
CDR3 protein: CASSQNLRETQYF

V gene: TRBV9
D gene: TRBD2
CDR3 protein: CASSVGGAGGRTHTDTQYF

V gene: TRBV30
D gene: .
CDR3 protein: CAFSWEGNQPQHF

V gene: TRBV7-9
D gene: .
CDR3 protein: CASSSFGYEQYF

V gene: TRBV10-3
D gene: .
CDR3 protein: CAITVGQQTNYGYTF

V gene: TRBV30
D gene: .
CDR3 protein: CAWSRQRDIRYTF

V gene: TRBV27
D gene: .
CDR3 protein: CASSLLAQGSSYEQYF

V gene: TRBV28
D gene: TRBD2
CDR3 protein: CASNESGGGTDTQYF

V gene: TRBV11-3
D gene: TRBD2
CDR3 protein: CASSISGTSVTGELFF

V gene: TRBV25-1
D gene: TRBD1
CDR3 protein: CASSVSRDRGYEQYF

V gene: TRBV4-3
D gene: TRBD1
CDR3 protein: CASSQGKGQGSYNEQFF

V gene: TRBV4-3
D gene: TRBD1
CDR3 protein: CASSQVVRTGYYNEQFF

V gene: TRBV5-1
D gene: TRBD2
CDR3 protein: CASSLEPAGGEETQYF

V gene: TRBV6-6
D gene: TRBD1
CDR3 protein: CASSLGTVADTQYF